One sample yielded the 19 T cell receptor beta chains listed below, sequenced in a study of blood T cell repertoires in COVID-19. Here immunoSEQ multiplex PCR was the method, and the copy in TCRdb shows in-frame clones only, minus some. The sample has about 130,000 clones; roughly four fifths are singletons. The sequenced material came from peripheral blood. Every receptor here comes from a man older than 75 with COVID-19, enrolled during active disease.

This clone was counted between two and nine times. J is TRBJ1-5 and V is TRBV28; 10 bases are shared with TRBD1. With 4 bases clipped from V and 7 bases from J, the junction kept 13 bases outside the gene matches. This CDR3 contains 17 residues. Germline V lookup: CDR1 MDHEN, CDR2 SYDVKM. CDR3 sequence: CASSSGQGIFGRQPQHF. DNA for the CDR3: TGTGCCAGCAGTTCGGGACAGGGGATTTTCGGAAGACAGCCCCAGCATTTT.

The chain joins TRBV5-1 to TRBJ2-7; D is unresolved. The CDR3 sequence is 13 residues long. Trimming shortened V by 1 base and J by 0 bases, and 5 bases separated the two germline ends. Looked up from germline, CDR1 is SGHRS and CDR2 is YFSETQ. The CDR3 loop is CASSLTASYEQYF. CDR3 nucleotide sequence: TGCGCCAGCAGCTTGACAGCCTCCTACGAGCAGTACTTC.

The chain employs TRBV5-1 and TRBJ2-1; the D gene is possibly TRBD1 (5 bases). Germline CDR1 SGHRS, CDR2 YFSETQ. Trimming took off 0 bases at V and 3 bases at J, with 7 bases between the two ends. CDR3 size: 14 residues. The CDR3 sequence: CASSLGQSYNEQFF. CDR3 sequence (DNA): TGCGCCAGCAGCTTGGGACAGAGCTACAATGAGCAGTTCTTC.

A few counts support this clone. The genes are TRBV28 and TRBJ2-7, with D unresolved. The CDR3 is 11 amino acids. V was trimmed by 8 bases and J by 3 bases, leaving 8 bases between them. The germline gives CDR1 MDHEN, CDR2 SYDVKM. In nucleotides, the CDR3 is TGTGCCAGCGGATCGGGCTACGAGCAGTACTTC. Protein sequence: CASGSGYEQYF. Variable domain in full (rest from reference TRBV28 and TRBJ2-7): DVKVTQSSRYLVKRTGEKVFLECVQDMDHENMFWYRQDPGLGLRLIYFSYDVKMKEKGDIPEGYSVSREKKERFSLILESASTNQTSMYLCASGSGYEQYFGPGTRLTVT.

The chain has TRBV11-2 and TRBJ1-1, with 9 bases fitting TRBD1. CDR1 is SGHAT and CDR2 is FQNNGV in the germline V gene. This CDR3 has 15 amino acids. The ends lost 1 base at V and 1 base at J; junction bases unmatched: 1. CDR3 residues: CASSLGDRENTEAFF. Here the CDR3 DNA reads TGTGCCAGCAGCTTAGGGGACAGGGAGAACACTGAAGCTTTCTTT.

This clone has at least ten counts. The rearrangement uses TRBV2 and TRBJ2-7, with 10 bases identical to TRBD2. Per the germline V gene, CDR1 is SNHLY and CDR2 is FYNNEI. Trimming took 6 bases from V and 0 from J; bases not matched to a gene: 5. The CDR3 is 15 amino acids. CDR3 bases: TGTGCCAGCAGCCAGGGACTAGCGTCCTCCTACGAGCAGTACTTC. This gives the protein CASSQGLASSYEQYF.

The rearrangement joins TRBV6-5 to TRBJ1-5; no clear D. The CDR3 sequence is 16 residues long. Trimming took off 0 bases at V and 0 bases at J, with 9 bases between the two ends. The germline CDR1 and CDR2 sequences are MNHEY and SVGAGI. CDR3 sequence (DNA): TGTGCCAGCAGTTACTCTGGGCAGTTTAGCAATCAGCCCCAGCATTTT. It specifies CASSYSGQFSNQPQHF.

In DNA, the CDR3 is TGTGCCAGCGGGGTGGAGGGCCTAAACACCGGGGAGCTGTTTTTT. It codes for CASGVEGLNTGELFF. This chain uses TRBV27 with TRBJ2-2, with a possible D match to TRBD2 (6 bases). The CDR3 is 15 amino acids. Trimming cost V 8 bases and J 2 bases, with 15 bases left between them. Germline CDR1 reads MNHEY; CDR2 reads SMNVEV (reference sequence).

In its sample, this clone was seen many times. This chain joins TRBV6-5 and TRBJ1-5; weak D call: TRBD1 (5 bases). This CDR3 contains 13 residues. The germline V gene encodes CDR1 MNHEY and CDR2 SVGAGI. V dropped 5 bases and J dropped 7 bases, with 12 bases sitting between them. The CDR3 sequence: CASSQGTEQPQHF. In DNA form, the CDR3 reads TGTGCCAGCAGTCAGGGTACAGAGCAGCCCCAGCATTTT.

This chain uses TRBV5-5 with TRBJ2-3; 10 bases match TRBD2. There are 14 residues in the CDR3. V dropped 2 bases and J dropped 3; count of bases not matched to a gene: 0. Germline assignment: CDR1 SGHKS and CDR2 YYEKEE (reference sequence). In nucleotides, the CDR3 is TGTGCCAGCAGCTTACTAGCGGGAACAGATACGCAGTATTTT. Its protein is CASSLLAGTDTQYF.

The chain couples TRBV7-4 to TRBJ2-7; 7 bases are a match to TRBD1. The CDR3 runs to 16 residues. J gave up 0 bases and V 3 bases, and 8 bases lay outside the gene matches. Germline CDR1 and CDR2: SGHVT and SQSDAQ. This chain's CDR3 is CASSFQTGRSSYEQYF. For the CDR3, the DNA is TGTGCCAGCAGCTTCCAGACAGGGCGCAGCTCCTACGAGCAGTACTTC.

The chain couples TRBV5-1 to TRBJ2-1; tentatively, D is TRBD1 (5 bases). V shed 3 bases and J shed 2 bases, with 6 bases lying between them. Germline CDR1 reads SGHRS; CDR2 reads YFSETQ. The CDR3 runs 13 residues. CDR3 nucleotides: TGCGCCAGCAGCTCGACAGCCTACAATGAGCAGTTCTTC. The encoded protein is CASSSTAYNEQFF. The whole variable domain, remainder taken from reference TRBV5-1 and TRBJ2-1, is KAGVTQTPRYLIKTRGQQVTLSCSPISGHRSVSWYQQTPGQGLQFLFEYFSETQRNKGNFPGRFSGRQFSNSRSEMNVSTLELGDSALYLCASSSTAYNEQFFGPGTRLTVL.

The chain recombines TRBV12-3 or TRBV12-4 with TRBJ2-7; D is unresolved. The CDR3 runs to 11 residues. The ends were cut back, 4 bases at V and 4 bases at J, with 5 bases in the middle. The CDR3 loop reads CASSYFYEQYF. For the CDR3, the DNA is TGTGCCAGCAGTTACTTTTACGAGCAGTACTTC.

The chain employs TRBV19 and TRBJ1-5; D might be TRBD1 (5 bases). The CDR3 length is 13 residues. Germline CDR1 reads LNHDA; CDR2 reads SQIVND (reference sequence). The germline V and J ends were trimmed by 7 bases and 6 bases, with 13 bases remaining between them. The DNA for the CDR3 is TGTGCCAGTACCACCTTTGACAGTCAGCCCCAGCATTTT. Its protein is CASTTFDSQPQHF.

This clone was detected only a few times. This chain links TRBV18 with TRBJ2-1; 12 nucleotides agree with TRBD2. V dropped 2 bases and J dropped 6; count of bases not matched to a gene: 5. The germline gives CDR1 KGHSH, CDR2 LQKENI. CDR3 length equals 16 residues. The CDR3 nucleotides are TGTGCCAGCTCACCAACCCTAGCGGGAGGGGGCAATGAGCAGTTCTTC. Protein sequence: CASSPTLAGGGNEQFF.

The genes are TRBV25-1 and TRBJ1-2; 7 nucleotides agree with TRBD1. V lost 5 bases to trimming and J lost 4 bases; unmatched junction nucleotides: 4. Germline-derived CDR1 and CDR2 are MGHDK and SYGVNS. The length of the CDR3 is 13 residues. The CDR3 spells CASSTRQGYGYTF. DNA of the CDR3: TGTGCCAGCAGTACCCGACAGGGCTATGGCTACACCTTC.

The chain has TRBV19 and TRBJ2-2; TRBD1 matches 7 bases. After removal of 9 bases from V and 1 base from J, the junction contained 5 bases not matched to a gene. This CDR3 has 14 amino acids. Germline V gene sequence: CDR1 LNHDA, CDR2 SQIVND (reference sequence). In DNA, the CDR3 is TGTGCCAGCAGACGACAGGGGAACACCGGGGAGCTGTTTTTT. It codes for CASRRQGNTGELFF.

Only a few counts were recorded for this clone. The chain is built from TRBV28 and TRBJ2-2; perhaps TRBD2 as D (5 bases). This CDR3 contains 12 residues. Germline assignment: CDR1 MDHEN and CDR2 SYDVKM. Trimming pared 10 bases from V and 5 bases from J, leaving 11 bases between. This CDR3 reads CATGLLTGELFF. The CDR3 DNA follows: TGTGCCACTGGACTTTTAACCGGGGAGCTGTTTTTT.

This clone was counted a single time. The V call is TRBV7-3, the J call TRBJ2-1; TRBD1 aligns across 9 bases. The ends lost 1 base at V and 10 bases at J; junction bases unmatched: 5. CDR3 size: 14 residues. CDR1 is SGHTA, CDR2 FQGTGA, per germline. The CDR3 coding sequence is TGTGCCAGCAGCTTAAGACAGGGGGGATCGGAGCAGTTCTTC. Its translation: CASSLRQGGSEQFF.